Included here is one T cell receptor (beta chain) sequence, with context. The sample belongs to a study of blood T cell repertoires in COVID-19. Study information: PBMCs, B-cell-depleted T cells, or T cells provided the cDNA or gDNA that made up the material.

As originally analysed: Using reference gene primer amplification, nucleated cell counts were estimated. TCRdb keeps only in-frame clones here, not all; method: immunoSEQ multiplex PCR. For V, J and clone size, that table is used; D and trimming come from the DNA. In the table there are around 130,000 clones, 80% to 85% of which are singletons. The CDR3 is made up of 16 amino acids. J was trimmed by 0 bases and V by 4 bases; bases with no gene match: 10. Germline CDR1 SGHRS, CDR2 YFSETQ. The sequence came from a human donor in a cohort sampled during active COVID-19. The chain couples TRBV5-1 to TRBJ2-7; 7 bases line up with TRBD1. The sequenced sample consisted of peripheral blood. The CDR3 loop reads CASSPGPDRPSYEQYF. The CDR3 DNA follows: TGCGCCAGCAGCCCGGGTCCGGACAGGCCCTCCTACGAGCAGTACTTC.